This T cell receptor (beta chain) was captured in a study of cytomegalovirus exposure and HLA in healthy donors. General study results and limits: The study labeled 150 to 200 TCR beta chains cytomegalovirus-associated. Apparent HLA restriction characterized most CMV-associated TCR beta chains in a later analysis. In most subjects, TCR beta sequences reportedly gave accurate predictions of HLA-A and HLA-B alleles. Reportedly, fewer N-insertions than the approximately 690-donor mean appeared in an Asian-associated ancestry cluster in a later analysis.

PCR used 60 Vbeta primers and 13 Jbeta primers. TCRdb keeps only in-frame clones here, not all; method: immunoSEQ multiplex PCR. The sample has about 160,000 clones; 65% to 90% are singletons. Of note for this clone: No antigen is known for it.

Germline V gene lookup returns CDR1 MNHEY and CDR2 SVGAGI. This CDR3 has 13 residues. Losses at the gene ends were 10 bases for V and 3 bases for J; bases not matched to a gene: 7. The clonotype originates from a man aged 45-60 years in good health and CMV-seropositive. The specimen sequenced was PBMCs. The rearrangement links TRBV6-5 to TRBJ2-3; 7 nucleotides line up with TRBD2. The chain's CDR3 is CATCGSSTDTQYF. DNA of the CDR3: TGTGCCACGTGCGGGAGTTCAACAGATACGCAGTATTTT.